This entry is about one TCR beta chain. Its target is not known. The sample belongs to a study of T cell responses to AZD1222 COVID-19 vaccine. Study results and limitations: The study found vaccine-associated CD4 TCRs spanning spike, dominant at 160-218 and 743-854. Elevations in Spike-specific TCR breadth and depth followed administration of two AZD1222 doses. White British people made up most donors, females outnumbered males, and clonal diversity was possibly underestimated. Samples come after the peak T cell response, not at day 14.

Germline V gene sequence: CDR1 GTSNPN, CDR2 SVGIG (reference sequence). The CDR3 consists of 13 residues. V shed 4 bases, J shed 9 bases, and the junction held 10 bases outside the gene matches. TCRdb keeps only in-frame clones here, not all; method: immunoSEQ multiplex PCR. The data hold some 180,000 clones, with 80% to 95% observed a single time. Sequenced here: peripheral blood, sampled 28 days after the second dose of the MenACWY control vaccine. The TCR comes from an adult who received the MenACWY meningococcal vaccine as a control. This chain joins TRBV30 and TRBJ2-7; 9 bases are shared with TRBD1. CDR3 amino acids: CAWTGTGILRQYF. CDR3 nucleotide sequence: TGTGCCTGGACCGGGACAGGGATCCTGAGGCAGTACTTC.